A single sample gave rise to the 19 T cell receptor beta chains below, sequenced in a study of shared clonotypes between healthy human individuals. In the naive CD8 group, cells lacked CD45RO and were positively selected for CCR7, so terminally differentiated effector memory CD45RA+ cells were left out. TCRdb's copy holds only in-frame clones and misses some; the assay was immunoSEQ multiplex PCR. This table holds 550,000 to 750,000 clones, less than 97% found once. The sequencing input was naive CD8+ T cells sorted from blood. These receptors were obtained from a woman between 25 and 40 years old in good health.

This chain links TRBV4-1 with TRBJ1-4; 10 bases fit TRBD1. CDR1 is MGHRA, CDR2 YSYEKL, per germline. The CDR3 runs to 17 residues. Losses at the gene ends were 1 base for V and 8 bases for J; bases not matched to a gene: 10. The chain's CDR3 is CASSQGQGAQRREKLFF. Here the CDR3 DNA reads TGCGCCAGCAGCCAAGGACAGGGGGCCCAGAGGAGAGAAAAACTGTTTTTT.

The gene calls are TRBV28 and TRBJ1-2; 7 nucleotides align to TRBD1. In germline, CDR1 is MDHEN, CDR2 SYDVKM. V dropped 7 bases and J dropped 4; count of bases not matched to a gene: 12. The CDR3 totals 15 residues. The CDR3 sequence: CASNQPLTGTYGYTF. The CDR3 DNA is TGTGCCAGCAACCAGCCCTTGACAGGGACCTATGGCTACACCTTC.

V usage is TRBV27 and J usage is TRBJ1-2, with 8 bases fitting TRBD1. The V gene end was trimmed by 3 bases and the J gene end by 6 bases; junction bases not matched to a gene: 3. Germline assignment: CDR1 MNHEY and CDR2 SMNVEV (reference sequence). This CDR3 is built from 13 residues. CDR3 loop: CASSFLTGDGYTF. The DNA of the CDR3 is TGTGCCAGCAGTTTCCTGACAGGGGATGGCTACACCTTC.

The chain links TRBV7-9 to TRBJ2-5, with a weak D call TRBD1 (7 bases). The J call may not be correct, given that the DNA end is closer to TRBJ2-7. This CDR3 contains 15 residues. The germline CDR1 and CDR2 sequences are SEHNR and FQNEAQ (reference sequence). This CDR3 is CASSYGRQGLDEQYF. The CDR3 DNA is TGTGCCAGCAGCTATGGCCGACAGGGACTCGACGAGCAGTACTTC.

CDR3 region: CASSYSTAATDGYTF. CDR3 nucleotides: TGTGCCAGCAGTTACTCGACAGCCGCAACCGATGGCTACACCTTC. The chain is built from TRBV6-5 and TRBJ1-2; tentatively, D is TRBD1 (5 bases). Trimming removed 0 bases at V and 6 bases at J, with 14 bases between. The CDR3 is made up of 15 amino acids. Germline CDR1 MNHEY, CDR2 SVGAGI.

J is TRBJ1-1 and V is TRBV7-9; 11 bases align to TRBD1. J gave up 5 bases and V 5 bases, and 4 bases lay outside the gene matches. The CDR3 is 14 residues long. Germline CDR1 is SEHNR and CDR2 is FQNEAQ (reference sequence). CDR3: CASSLRDRGTEAFF. In DNA form, the CDR3 reads TGTGCCAGCAGCCTTAGGGACAGGGGGACTGAAGCTTTCTTT. Variable domain in full (rest from reference TRBV7-9 and TRBJ1-1): DTGVSQNPRHKITKRGQNVTFRCDPISEHNRLYWYRQTLGQGPEFLTYFQNEAQLEKSRLLSDRFSAERPKGSFSTLEIQRTEQGDSAMYLCASSLRDRGTEAFFGQGTRLTVV.

This sequence joins TRBV10-1 and TRBJ1-2; D is ambiguous. The germline V gene has CDR1 WNHNN and CDR2 SYGVQD (reference sequence). The germline V and J ends were trimmed by 0 bases and 7 bases, with 18 bases remaining between them. The CDR3 spans 16 residues. As DNA, the CDR3 is TGCGCCAGCAGTGAGTCGATCAAGGAGAGGGTTTCTGGCTACACCTTC. Encoded protein: CASSESIKERVSGYTF.

This sequence joins TRBV27 and TRBJ1-5; D is undetermined. This CDR3 has 14 residues. Trimming took 2 bases from V and 3 from J, leaving 8 bases between them. Germline V gene data show CDR1 as MNHEY and CDR2 as SMNVEV (reference sequence). The CDR3 region is CASSLRRHNQPQHF. The CDR3 DNA reads TGTGCCAGCAGTTTACGGAGGCACAATCAGCCCCAGCATTTT.

The chain has TRBV11-2 and TRBJ1-1; perhaps TRBD1 as D (5 bases). The CDR3 is 14 amino acids. Trimming shortened V by 5 bases and J by 6 bases, and 16 bases separated the two germline ends. Germline CDR1 and CDR2: SGHAT and FQNNGV. CDR3 loop: CASSDWAGAPEAFF. CDR3 bases: TGTGCCAGCAGCGACTGGGCCGGGGCTCCTGAAGCTTTCTTT.

This clone was found once. The chain couples TRBV2 to TRBJ2-2; D is perhaps TRBD1 (6 bases). Looked up from germline, CDR1 is SNHLY and CDR2 is FYNNEI. Trimming took 7 bases from V and 4 from J, leaving 13 bases between them. This CDR3 spans 14 amino acids. CDR3 sequence: CASIGGQGTGELFF. The DNA for the CDR3 is TGTGCCAGCATTGGGGGCCAGGGCACCGGGGAGCTGTTTTTT.

The CDR3 bases are TGCGCCAGCAGCTTGGATTCTGTGGCGGGGACAATGAACACCGGGGAGCTGTTTTTT. Amino acids: CASSLDSVAGTMNTGELFF. The chain combines TRBV5-1 with TRBJ2-2; D is possibly TRBD1 or TRBD2 (6 bases each). Germline lookup yields CDR1 SGHRS and CDR2 YFSETQ. The CDR3 length is 19 residues. Deletions cut 0 bases from V and 1 base from J, with 19 bases between. Full variable domain (remainder filled in from reference TRBV5-1 and TRBJ2-2): KAGVTQTPRYLIKTRGQQVTLSCSPISGHRSVSWYQQTPGQGLQFLFEYFSETQRNKGNFPGRFSGRQFSNSRSEMNVSTLELGDSALYLCASSLDSVAGTMNTGELFFGEGSRLTVL.

This clone was seen a single time. The chain couples TRBV28 to TRBJ1-5, with D hard to call. Per the germline V gene, CDR1 is MDHEN and CDR2 is SYDVKM. The CDR3 length is 14 residues. The germline V and J ends were trimmed by 2 bases and 9 bases, with 14 bases remaining between them. CDR3 bases: TGTGCCAGCAGTTTAACCCGTCCGGTGGCGCCCCAGCATTTT. It encodes CASSLTRPVAPQHF. Variable domain in full (rest from reference TRBV28 and TRBJ1-5): DVKVTQSSRYLVKRTGEKVFLECVQDMDHENMFWYRQDPGLGLRLIYFSYDVKMKEKGDIPEGYSVSREKKERFSLILESASTNQTSMYLCASSLTRPVAPQHFGDGTRLSIL.

The sample holds one count of this clone. The J gene is TRBJ1-2, the V gene TRBV7-8; D not resolved. This CDR3 region has 15 residues. The V end was cut by 0 bases, the J end by 6 bases, with 14 bases between. From germline, CDR1 is SGHVS and CDR2 FQNEAQ. The CDR3: CASSLAVALNHGYTF. CDR3 DNA: TGTGCCAGCAGCTTAGCCGTCGCCCTCAACCATGGCTACACCTTC.

This sequence joins TRBV11-2 and TRBJ1-2; D perhaps matches TRBD1 (5 bases). Per the germline V gene, CDR1 is SGHAT and CDR2 is FQNNGV. This CDR3 is 17 amino acids long. V lost 10 bases, J lost 3 bases, and 27 bases lay in between. CDR3 sequence reads: CATQPPTLKGAHYGYTF. The CDR3 DNA reads TGTGCCACTCAGCCCCCGACCTTAAAAGGGGCCCACTATGGCTACACCTTC.

The chain uses TRBV4-1 and TRBJ1-1; D unclear. Germline CDR1 MGHRA, CDR2 YSYEKL. The CDR3 runs to 12 residues. V was cut by 4 bases and J by 3 bases, with 6 bases left in between. The CDR3 DNA reads as TGCGCCAGCAGCCGGATGGACACTGAAGCTTTCTTT. Encoded protein: CASSRMDTEAFF.

CDR3 residues: CASSQGQGHEQYF. In DNA, the CDR3 is TGTGCCAGCAGTCAAGGACAGGGCCACGAGCAGTACTTC. The chain combines TRBV6-5 with TRBJ2-7; 8 positions match TRBD1. Germline V lookup: CDR1 MNHEY, CDR2 SVGAGI. Trimming removed 5 bases from V and 5 bases from J; junction bases left unmatched: 5. CDR3 length: 13 residues.

This clone was observed once. The gene calls are TRBV19 and TRBJ2-6, with unresolved D. V was trimmed by 7 bases and J by 10 bases, leaving 14 bases between them. The CDR3 has 13 amino acids. Germline V CDR1 and CDR2: LNHDA, SQIVND (reference sequence). The CDR3: CASTPPSRNVLTF. CDR3 DNA sequence: TGTGCCAGTACCCCTCCCTCCAGGAACGTCCTGACTTTC.

V and J are TRBV4-1 and TRBJ2-2; D remains unclear. Germline V gene sequence: CDR1 MGHRA, CDR2 YSYEKL. This CDR3 comprises 15 residues. V lost 5 bases and J lost 0, with 10 bases in between. The DNA for the CDR3 is TGCGCCAGCAGCTGGGGAATCGCGAACACCGGGGAGCTGTTTTTT. It is translated as CASSWGIANTGELFF.

This clone was seen just once. V is TRBV9 and J is TRBJ2-5, with no clear D. V was trimmed by 3 bases and J by 3 bases, leaving 9 bases between them. CDR1 and CDR2 from the germline V gene are SGDLS and YYNGEE. This CDR3 comprises 13 residues. The CDR3 loop reads CASSGSGKETQYF. The CDR3 coding sequence is TGTGCCAGCAGCGGTTCTGGGAAAGAGACCCAGTACTTC. The complete variable domain, with remaining parts taken from reference TRBV9 and TRBJ2-5, reads DSGVTQTPKHLITATGQRVTLRCSPRSGDLSVYWYQQSLDQGLQFLIQYYNGEERAKGNILERFSAQQFPDLHSELNLSSLELGDSALYFCASSGSGKETQYFGPGTRLLVL.